The clone carrying this T cell receptor beta chain was recorded a few times. The data were taken from a study of regulatory dendritic cells for organ transplantation. This CDR3 spans 13 amino acids. Trimming pared 4 bases from V and 0 bases from J, leaving 9 bases between. Germline-derived CDR1 and CDR2 are GTSNPN and SVGIG (reference sequence). The assay was immunoSEQ multiplex PCR, and TCRdb's table has in-frame clones only and misses some. This repertoire shows about 34,000 clones, about 89% found once; its top ten account for over 0.06%. The source is a human donor in good health. The chain links TRBV30 to TRBJ1-1, with D unresolved. The source material was naive CD4+ T cells from blood. The sample's subset: CD45RA+ naive T cells. This CDR3 reads CAWISMLNTEAFF. The CDR3, as DNA: TGTGCCTGGATAAGCATGCTGAACACTGAAGCTTTCTTT.